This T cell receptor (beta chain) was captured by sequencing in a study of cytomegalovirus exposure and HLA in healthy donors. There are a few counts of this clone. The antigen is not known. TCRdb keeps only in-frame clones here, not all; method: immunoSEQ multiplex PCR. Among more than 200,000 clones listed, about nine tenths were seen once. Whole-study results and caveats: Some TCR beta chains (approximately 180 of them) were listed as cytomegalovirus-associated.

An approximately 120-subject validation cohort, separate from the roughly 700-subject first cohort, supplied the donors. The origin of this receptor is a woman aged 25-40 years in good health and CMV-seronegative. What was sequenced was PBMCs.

CDR3 sequence (DNA): TGTGCCAGCAGCCCAGGACAGGGGGCGATTGAGCAGTACTTC. It specifies CASSPGQGAIEQYF. The rearrangement joins TRBV14 to TRBJ2-7, with 11 bases that match TRBD1. V trimming: 4 bases; J trimming: 7 bases; junction bases outside the gene matches: 6. Germline-derived CDR1 and CDR2 are SGHDN and FVKESK. The CDR3 covers 14 residues.